The TCR beta chain under discussion was sequenced for a study of blood T cell repertoires in COVID-19. Participants were aged about 18 to 90 years, lived in over 20 US areas, and enrolled virtually. Membership in each cohort depended on participant-reported clinical history. Original processing methods: Researchers report that nucleated cell counts were estimated from reference gene primer amplification. Profiling relied on immunoSEQ multiplex PCR, and the TCRdb table lists in-frame clones only, not all of them. V, J and clone size are taken as reported in that table, and D and trimming were inferred from the DNA itself. Here the sample spans about 440,000 clones, around 90% being singletons. Trimming at V came to 4 bases and at J to 1 base, leaving 8 bases not matched to a gene. Germline V gives CDR1 LGHNA, CDR2 YNFKEQ. The CDR3 extends over 16 amino acids.

The V gene is TRBV4-2, the J gene TRBJ2-5, with TRBD2 matching over 8 bases. This receptor was taken from a man aged 18 to 29 who had recovered from COVID-19. Source material: PBMCs or T cells enriched from blood (not recorded which). CDR3 DNA: TGTGCCAGCAGCCCAACTAGCGGCCAATCCCAAGAGACCCAGTACTTC. It encodes CASSPTSGQSQETQYF.